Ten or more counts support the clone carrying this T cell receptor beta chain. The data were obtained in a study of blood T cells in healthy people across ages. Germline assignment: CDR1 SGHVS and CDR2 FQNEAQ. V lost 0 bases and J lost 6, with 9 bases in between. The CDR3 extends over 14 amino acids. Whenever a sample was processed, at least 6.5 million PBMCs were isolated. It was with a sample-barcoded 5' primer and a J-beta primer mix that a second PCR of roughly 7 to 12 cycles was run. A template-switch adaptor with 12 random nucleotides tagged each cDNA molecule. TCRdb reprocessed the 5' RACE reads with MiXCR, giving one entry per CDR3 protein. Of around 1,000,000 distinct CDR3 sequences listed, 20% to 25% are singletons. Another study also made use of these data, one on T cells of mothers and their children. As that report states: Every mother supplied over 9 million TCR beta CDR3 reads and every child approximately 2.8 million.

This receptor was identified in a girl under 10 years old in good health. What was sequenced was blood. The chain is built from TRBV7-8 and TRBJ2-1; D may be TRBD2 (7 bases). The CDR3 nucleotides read TGTGCCAGCAGCTTAGCGGGGGGGCTCAATGAGCAGTTCTTC. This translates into CASSLAGGLNEQFF.